Presented here are 11 T cell receptor beta chains from one specimen sequenced in a study of breast tumors, draining lymph nodes, adjacent tissues. MiXCR, applied by TCRdb to the multiplex PCR reads, yields one record per CDR3 protein. Found here are 70,000 to 85,000 distinct CDR3 sequences, about 21% of them singletons; the top ten hold about 2.2%. Samples came from axillary lymph nodes draining the breast cancer. The sequencing input was axillary lymph node tissue. All receptors come from a female donor with breast cancer. Some clones in this sample may be carry-over from other donors' samples.

There are many counts of this clonotype. The V and J genes are TRBV20-1 and TRBJ2-3, with D tentatively TRBD2 (6 bases). The CDR3 has 14 amino acids. The V gene's germline CDR1 is DFQATT and CDR2 SNEGSKA (reference sequence). V was trimmed by 5 bases and J by 2 bases, leaving 14 bases between them. The CDR3 DNA follows: TGCAGTGCTTTGGGGGGACGGTACACAGATACGCAGTATTTT. It encodes CSALGGRYTDTQYF.

This clonotype appeared many times. The rearrangement uses TRBV14 and TRBJ2-5; 12 nucleotides agree with TRBD2. CDR1 is SGHDN and CDR2 is FVKESK in the germline V gene. The CDR3 loop spans 16 amino acids. V shed 0 bases and J 5 bases; nucleotides not matched to a gene: 4. CDR3 sequence reads: CASSQDRLAGVETQYF. The DNA for the CDR3 is TGTGCCAGCAGCCAAGATAGACTAGCGGGAGTGGAGACCCAGTACTTC.

The chain carries TRBV27 and TRBJ1-5; D is undetermined. Trimming left V 3 bases short and J 3 bases short, with 9 bases between. The V gene's germline CDR1 is MNHEY and CDR2 SMNVEV (reference sequence). This CDR3 is 14 amino acids long. The CDR3 sequence: CASSFIGNNQPQHF. The CDR3 DNA follows: TGTGCCAGCAGTTTTATAGGGAACAATCAGCCCCAGCATTTT.

This clonotype was counted at least ten times. This sequence joins TRBV24-1 and TRBJ2-3, with D perhaps TRBD1 (8 bases). The CDR3 runs to 16 residues. V was clipped by 4 bases and J by 3 bases, with 16 bases between them. Germline V lookup: CDR1 KGHDR, CDR2 SFDVKD. CDR3 sequence (DNA): TGTGCCACCAGTGACCATGACAGGGGAGGGACAGATACGCAGTATTTT. Translated: CATSDHDRGGTDTQYF.

This clonotype was recorded a few times. It may be a read error: a sequence one base away is much more abundant. The chain recombines TRBV7-8 with TRBJ2-7; no reliable D call. The V gene's germline CDR1 is SGHVS and CDR2 FQNEAQ. The CDR3 totals 13 residues. The CDR3: CASSLSAIYEQHF. As DNA, the CDR3 is TGTGCCAGCAGCTTGTCAGCAATCTACGAGCAGCACTTC. Drawing the rest from reference TRBV7-8 and TRBJ2-7, the complete variable domain is GAGVSQSPRYKVAKRGQDVALRCDPISGHVSLFWYQQALGQGPEFLTYFQNEAQLDKSGLPSDRFFAERPEGSVSTLKIQRTQQEDSAVYLCASSLSAIYEQHFGPGTRLTVT.

The chain employs TRBV28 and TRBJ2-5, with 11 bases fitting TRBD2. CDR1 and CDR2 from the germline V gene are MDHEN and SYDVKM. J lost 4 bases, V lost 3 bases, and 10 bases had no gene match. The CDR3 length is 17 residues. The CDR3 loop is CASSFGSSGRPRETQYF. CDR3 sequence (DNA): TGTGCCAGCAGTTTTGGGTCTAGCGGGAGGCCCAGAGAGACCCAGTACTTC. The whole variable domain, remainder taken from reference TRBV28 and TRBJ2-5, is DVKVTQSSRYLVKRTGEKVFLECVQDMDHENMFWYRQDPGLGLRLIYFSYDVKMKEKGDIPEGYSVSREKKERFSLILESASTNQTSMYLCASSFGSSGRPRETQYFGPGTRLLVL.

This clonotype has ten or more counts. This chain links TRBV7-2 with TRBJ2-3, with 11 bases matching TRBD2. CDR1 is SGHTA and CDR2 is FQGNSA in the germline V gene. This CDR3 contains 18 residues. V lost 1 base, J lost 3 bases, and 9 bases stayed unmatched. The CDR3 nucleotides read TGTGCCAGCAGCTTAGTGCCTAGCGGGGGGTTAGGTACAGATACGCAGTATTTT. Translated, it gives CASSLVPSGGLGTDTQYF.

There are many counts of this clonotype. This sequence joins TRBV11-2 and TRBJ1-6; unclear D gene. Trimming removed 0 bases at V and 10 bases at J, with 16 bases between. Germline loops: CDR1 SGHAT, CDR2 FQNNGV. This CDR3 has 16 amino acids. DNA for the CDR3: TGTGCCAGCAGCTTAGAACCCGCTTTAACGGGCTCACCCCTCCACTTT. Residues: CASSLEPALTGSPLHF.

This clonotype was counted a single time. The J gene is TRBJ2-1, the V gene TRBV27; 8 positions match TRBD2. CDR3 size: 18 residues. Trimming cost V 0 bases and J 9 bases; bases outside gene matches: 16. The germline V gene has CDR1 MNHEY and CDR2 SMNVEV (reference sequence). The CDR3 spells CASSLSASGRAFAGEQFF. CDR3 DNA: TGTGCCAGCAGTTTATCGGCCAGCGGGAGAGCATTTGCCGGTGAGCAGTTCTTC.

This clonotype was detected many times. V gene TRBV5-1 combines with J gene TRBJ1-3; the D is unclear. This CDR3 contains 15 residues. Trimming stripped 0 bases from V and 4 bases from J, with 11 bases between. Germline V gene sequence: CDR1 SGHRS, CDR2 YFSETQ. The DNA of the CDR3 is TGCGCCAGCAGCTTGGCGGGTTTATCCGGAAACACCATATATTTT. This gives the protein CASSLAGLSGNTIYF.

This clonotype was counted ten times or more. This chain joins TRBV15 and TRBJ2-7; D may be TRBD2 (6 bases). Trimming took off 9 bases at V and 0 bases at J, with 15 bases between the two ends. The CDR3 runs to 14 residues. Germline CDR1 reads LNHNV; CDR2 reads YYDKDF (reference sequence). The CDR3 here is CATSPGTFSYEQYF. In DNA, the CDR3 is TGTGCCACGAGCCCTGGGACTTTCTCCTACGAGCAGTACTTC.